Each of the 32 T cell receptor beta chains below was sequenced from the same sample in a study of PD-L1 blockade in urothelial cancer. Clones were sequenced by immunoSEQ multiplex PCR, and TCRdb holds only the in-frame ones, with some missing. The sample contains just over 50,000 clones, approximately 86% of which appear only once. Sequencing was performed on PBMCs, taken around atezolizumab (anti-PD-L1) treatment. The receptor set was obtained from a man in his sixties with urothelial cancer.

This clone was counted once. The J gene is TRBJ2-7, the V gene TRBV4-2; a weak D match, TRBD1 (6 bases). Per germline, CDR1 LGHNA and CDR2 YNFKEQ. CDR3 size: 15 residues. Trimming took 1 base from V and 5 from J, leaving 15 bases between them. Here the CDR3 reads CASSQAGGDVDEQYF. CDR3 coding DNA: TGTGCCAGCAGCCAAGCTGGGGGCGACGTGGACGAGCAGTACTTC.

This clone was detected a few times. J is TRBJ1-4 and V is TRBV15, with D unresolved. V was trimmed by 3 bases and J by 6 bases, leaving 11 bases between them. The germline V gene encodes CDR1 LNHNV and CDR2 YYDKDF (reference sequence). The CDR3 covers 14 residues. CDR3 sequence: CATSRSVVDEKLFF. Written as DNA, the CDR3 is TGTGCCACCAGCAGGAGTGTTGTGGATGAAAAACTGTTTTTT.

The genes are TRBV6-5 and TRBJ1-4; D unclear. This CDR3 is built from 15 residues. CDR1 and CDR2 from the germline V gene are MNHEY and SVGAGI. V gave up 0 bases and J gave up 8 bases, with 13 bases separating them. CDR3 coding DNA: TGTGCCAGCAGTTACTCTTCGGGAGGGAACGAAAAACTGTTTTTT. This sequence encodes CASSYSSGGNEKLFF.

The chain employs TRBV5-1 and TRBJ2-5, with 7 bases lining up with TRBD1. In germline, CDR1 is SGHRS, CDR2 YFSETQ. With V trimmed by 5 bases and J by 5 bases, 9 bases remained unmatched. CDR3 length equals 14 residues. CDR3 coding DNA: TGCGCCAGCAGTTTACTAGGGGGCTTGGAGACCCAGTACTTC. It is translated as CASSLLGGLETQYF. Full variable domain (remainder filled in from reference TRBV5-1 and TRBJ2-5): KAGVTQTPRYLIKTRGQQVTLSCSPISGHRSVSWYQQTPGQGLQFLFEYFSETQRNKGNFPGRFSGRQFSNSRSEMNVSTLELGDSALYLCASSLLGGLETQYFGPGTRLLVL.

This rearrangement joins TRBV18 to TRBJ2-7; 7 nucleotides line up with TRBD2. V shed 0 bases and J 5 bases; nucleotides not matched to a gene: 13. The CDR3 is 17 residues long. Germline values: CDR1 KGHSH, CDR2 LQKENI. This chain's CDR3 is CASSPPGGSVLGNEQYF. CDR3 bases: TGTGCCAGCTCACCACCCGGCGGGAGTGTCCTGGGAAACGAGCAGTACTTC.

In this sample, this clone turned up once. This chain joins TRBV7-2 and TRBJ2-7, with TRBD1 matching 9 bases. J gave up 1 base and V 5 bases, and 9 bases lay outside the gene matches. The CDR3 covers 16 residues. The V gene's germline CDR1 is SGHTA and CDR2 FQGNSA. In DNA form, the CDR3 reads TGTGCCAGCAGCCCCCTCTGGGGACAGGGATCCTACGAGCAGTACTTC. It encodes CASSPLWGQGSYEQYF.

The CDR3 sequence: CAWSARAGDEQFF. CDR3 in DNA: TGTGCCTGGAGTGCCCGAGCGGGGGATGAGCAGTTCTTC. The rearrangement joins TRBV30 to TRBJ2-1; 8 bases map to TRBD2. In germline, CDR1 is GTSNPN, CDR2 SVGIG (reference sequence). J lost 8 bases, V lost 1 base, and 4 bases had no gene match. This CDR3 has 13 amino acids.

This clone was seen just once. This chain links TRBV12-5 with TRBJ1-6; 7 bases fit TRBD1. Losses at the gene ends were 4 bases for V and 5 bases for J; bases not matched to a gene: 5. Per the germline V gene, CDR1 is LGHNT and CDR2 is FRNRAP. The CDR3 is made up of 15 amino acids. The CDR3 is CASGYGTADNSPLHF. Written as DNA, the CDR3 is TGTGCTAGTGGTTATGGGACAGCAGATAATTCACCCCTCCACTTT.

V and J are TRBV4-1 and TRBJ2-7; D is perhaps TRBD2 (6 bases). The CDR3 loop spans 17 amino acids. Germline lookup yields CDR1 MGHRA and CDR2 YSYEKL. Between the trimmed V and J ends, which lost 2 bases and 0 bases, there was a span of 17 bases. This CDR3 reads CASSQRLYSGGSYEQYF. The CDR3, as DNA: TGCGCCAGCAGCCAACGTCTGTATTCCGGGGGCTCCTACGAGCAGTACTTC.

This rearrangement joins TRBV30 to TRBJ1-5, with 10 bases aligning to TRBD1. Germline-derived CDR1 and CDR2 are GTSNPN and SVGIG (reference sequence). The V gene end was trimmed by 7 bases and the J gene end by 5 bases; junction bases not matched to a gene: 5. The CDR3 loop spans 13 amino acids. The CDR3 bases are TGTGCCTTCGGGACAGGGGATTATCAGCCCCAGCATTTT. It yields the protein CAFGTGDYQPQHF.

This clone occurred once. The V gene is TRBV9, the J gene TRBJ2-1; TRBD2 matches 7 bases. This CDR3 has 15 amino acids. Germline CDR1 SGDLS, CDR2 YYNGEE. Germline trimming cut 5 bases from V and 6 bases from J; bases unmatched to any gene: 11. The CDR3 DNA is TGTGCCAGCAGTTCGATGGGGGGGGTAATCAATGAGCAGTTCTTC. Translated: CASSSMGGVINEQFF. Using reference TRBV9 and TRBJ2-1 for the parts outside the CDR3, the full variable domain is DSGVTQTPKHLITATGQRVTLRCSPRSGDLSVYWYQQSLDQGLQFLIQYYNGEERAKGNILERFSAQQFPDLHSELNLSSLELGDSALYFCASSSMGGVINEQFFGPGTRLTVL.

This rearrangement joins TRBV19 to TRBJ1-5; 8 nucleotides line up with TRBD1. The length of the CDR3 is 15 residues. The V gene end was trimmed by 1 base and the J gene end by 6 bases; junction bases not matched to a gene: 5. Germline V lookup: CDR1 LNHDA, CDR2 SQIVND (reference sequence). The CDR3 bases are TGTGCCAGTAGTATAGTACCACAGGGGGGTCAGCCCCAGCATTTT. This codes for CASSIVPQGGQPQHF.

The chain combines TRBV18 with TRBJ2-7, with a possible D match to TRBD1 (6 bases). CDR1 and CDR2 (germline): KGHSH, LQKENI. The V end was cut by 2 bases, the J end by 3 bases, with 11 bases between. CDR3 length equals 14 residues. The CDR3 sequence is CASSPEIQGYEQYF. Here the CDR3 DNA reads TGTGCCAGCTCACCAGAAATACAGGGCTACGAGCAGTACTTC.

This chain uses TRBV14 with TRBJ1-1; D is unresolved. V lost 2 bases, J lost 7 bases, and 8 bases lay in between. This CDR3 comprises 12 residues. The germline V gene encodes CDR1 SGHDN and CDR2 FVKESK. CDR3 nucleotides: TGTGCCAGCAGCCAACCGGGTCTTGAAGCTTTCTTT. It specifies CASSQPGLEAFF.

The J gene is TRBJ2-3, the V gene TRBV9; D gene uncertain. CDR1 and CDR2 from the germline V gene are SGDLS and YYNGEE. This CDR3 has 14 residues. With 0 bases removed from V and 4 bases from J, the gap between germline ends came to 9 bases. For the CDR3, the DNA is TGTGCCAGCAGCGTAGGTTTGGGCGCAGATACGCAGTATTTT. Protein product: CASSVGLGADTQYF.

Written as DNA, the CDR3 is TGTGCCAGCAGCTACCAGGGAAACTCACCCTACAGGCGTCAGCCCCAGCATTTT. As protein: CASSYQGNSPYRRQPQHF. The chain couples TRBV5-8 to TRBJ1-5; TRBD1 is a possible D gene (5 bases). The germline gives CDR1 SGHTS, CDR2 YDEGEE. This CDR3 contains 18 residues. The V end lost 3 bases, the J end lost 6 bases, and 25 bases lay between the germline ends. The whole variable domain, filled in from reference TRBV5-8 and TRBJ1-5, reads EAGVTQSPTHLIKTRGQQATLRCSPISGHTSVYWYQQALGLGLQFLLWYDEGEERNRGNFPPRFSGRQFPNYSSELNVNALELEDSALYLCASSYQGNSPYRRQPQHFGDGTRLSIL.

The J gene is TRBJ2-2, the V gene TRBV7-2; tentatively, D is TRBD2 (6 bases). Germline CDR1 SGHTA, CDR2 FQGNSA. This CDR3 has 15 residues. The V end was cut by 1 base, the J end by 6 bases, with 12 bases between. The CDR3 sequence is CASSLEYGGAGELFF. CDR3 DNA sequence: TGTGCCAGCAGCTTAGAATACGGCGGGGCCGGGGAGCTGTTTTTT.

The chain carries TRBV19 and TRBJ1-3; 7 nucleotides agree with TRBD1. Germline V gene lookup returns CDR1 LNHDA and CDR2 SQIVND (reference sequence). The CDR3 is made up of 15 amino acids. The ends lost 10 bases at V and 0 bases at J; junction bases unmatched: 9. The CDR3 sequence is CATDRVGTSGNTIYF. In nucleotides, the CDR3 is TGTGCCACAGACAGGGTCGGGACCTCTGGAAACACCATATATTTT.

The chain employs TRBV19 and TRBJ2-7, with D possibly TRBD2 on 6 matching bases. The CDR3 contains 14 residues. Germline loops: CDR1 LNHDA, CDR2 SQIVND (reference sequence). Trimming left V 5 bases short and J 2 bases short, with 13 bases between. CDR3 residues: CASSLRLGTYEQYF. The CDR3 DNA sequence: TGTGCCAGTAGTCTAAGACTAGGGACCTACGAGCAGTACTTC.

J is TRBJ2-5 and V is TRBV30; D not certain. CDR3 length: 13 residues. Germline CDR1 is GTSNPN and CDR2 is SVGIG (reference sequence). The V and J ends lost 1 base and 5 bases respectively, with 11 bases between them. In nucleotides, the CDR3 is TGTGCCTGGAGTGCCCAGGTATGGGAGACCCAGTACTTC. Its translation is CAWSAQVWETQYF.

CDR3 DNA sequence: TGTGCCAGCAGCCAGGACAGGGACGTCGCTGGCTACACCTTC. Translated: CASSQDRDVAGYTF. This rearrangement joins TRBV7-2 to TRBJ1-2, with 8 bases fitting TRBD1. The CDR3 length is 14 residues. Germline CDR1 SGHTA, CDR2 FQGNSA. Trimming cost V 5 bases and J 7 bases; bases outside gene matches: 9.

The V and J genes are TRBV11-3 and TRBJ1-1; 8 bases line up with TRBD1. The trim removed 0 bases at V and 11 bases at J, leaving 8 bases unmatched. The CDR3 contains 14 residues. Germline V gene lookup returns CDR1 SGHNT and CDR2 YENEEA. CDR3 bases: TGTGCCAGCAGCTTAGATCCCAAGACAGGGGACGCTTTCTTT. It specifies CASSLDPKTGDAFF.

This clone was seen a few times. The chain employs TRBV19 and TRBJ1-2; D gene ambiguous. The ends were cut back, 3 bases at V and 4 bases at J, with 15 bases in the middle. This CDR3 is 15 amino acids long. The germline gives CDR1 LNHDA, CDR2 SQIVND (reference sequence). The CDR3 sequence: CASSIFPPGGYGYTF. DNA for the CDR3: TGTGCCAGTAGTATTTTCCCCCCCGGCGGCTATGGCTACACCTTC.

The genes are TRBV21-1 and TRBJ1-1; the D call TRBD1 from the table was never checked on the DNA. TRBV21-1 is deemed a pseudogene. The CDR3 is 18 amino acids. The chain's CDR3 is CASSNQDGTGPVNTEAFF. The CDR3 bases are TGTGCCAGCAGCAACCAAGACGGGACAGGACCCGTCAACACTGAAGCTTTCTTT.

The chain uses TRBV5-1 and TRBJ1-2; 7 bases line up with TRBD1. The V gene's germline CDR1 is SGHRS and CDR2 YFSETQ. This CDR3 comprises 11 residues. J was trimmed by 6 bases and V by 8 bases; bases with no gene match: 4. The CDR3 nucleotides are TGCGCCAGTCAGGGGGTCGATGGCTACACCTTC. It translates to CASQGVDGYTF.

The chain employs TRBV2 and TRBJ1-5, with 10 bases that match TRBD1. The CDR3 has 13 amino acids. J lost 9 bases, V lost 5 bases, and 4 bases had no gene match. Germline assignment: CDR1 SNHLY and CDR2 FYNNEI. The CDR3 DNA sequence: TGTGCCAGCAGTAGGACAGGGGGTCTGCCCCAGCATTTT. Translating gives CASSRTGGLPQHF.

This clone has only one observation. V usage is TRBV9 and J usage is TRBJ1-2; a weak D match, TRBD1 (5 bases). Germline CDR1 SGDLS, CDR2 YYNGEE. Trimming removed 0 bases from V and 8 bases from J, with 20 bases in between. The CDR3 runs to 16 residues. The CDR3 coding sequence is TGTGCCAGCAGCGTAGGTGGGGGGACCCCCATATGGGGCTACACCTTC. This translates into CASSVGGGTPIWGYTF.

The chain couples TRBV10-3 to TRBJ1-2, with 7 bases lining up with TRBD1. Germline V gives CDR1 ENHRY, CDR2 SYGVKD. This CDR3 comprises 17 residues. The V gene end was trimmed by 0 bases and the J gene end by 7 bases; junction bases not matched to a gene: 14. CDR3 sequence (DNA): TGTGCCATCAGTGAGTCGATTACGGAGAGGACAGGTCGTGGCTACACCTTC. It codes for CAISESITERTGRGYTF.

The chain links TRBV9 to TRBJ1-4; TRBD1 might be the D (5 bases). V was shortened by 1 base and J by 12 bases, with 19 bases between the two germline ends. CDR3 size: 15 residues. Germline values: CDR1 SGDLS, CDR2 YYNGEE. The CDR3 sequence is CASSVSHGGSGELFF. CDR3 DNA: TGTGCCAGCAGCGTAAGCCATGGGGGATCGGGGGAACTGTTTTTT.

CDR3 sequence: CASTSGTYNEQFF. CDR3 bases: TGTGCCAGCACTAGCGGGACCTACAATGAGCAGTTCTTC. The rearrangement uses TRBV2 and TRBJ2-1, with TRBD2 matching 9 bases. The germline V gene has CDR1 SNHLY and CDR2 FYNNEI. With V trimmed by 7 bases and J by 2 bases, 0 bases remained unmatched. The CDR3 spans 13 residues.

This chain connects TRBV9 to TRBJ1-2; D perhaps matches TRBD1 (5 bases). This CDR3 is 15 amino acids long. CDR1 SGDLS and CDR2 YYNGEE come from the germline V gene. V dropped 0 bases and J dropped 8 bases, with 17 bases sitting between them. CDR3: CASSVAYGGIGGYTF. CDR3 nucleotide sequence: TGTGCCAGCAGCGTAGCCTACGGGGGGATAGGGGGCTACACCTTC.

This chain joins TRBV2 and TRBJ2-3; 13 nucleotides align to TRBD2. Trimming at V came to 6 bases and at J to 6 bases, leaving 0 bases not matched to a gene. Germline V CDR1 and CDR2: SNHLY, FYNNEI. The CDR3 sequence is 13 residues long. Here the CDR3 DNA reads TGTGCCAGCAGACTAGCGGGGGGGGATACGCAGTATTTT. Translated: CASRLAGGDTQYF.